This T cell receptor (beta chain) was sequenced in a study of blood T cell repertoires in COVID-19. About the research overall: The United States, Italy and Spain were the sources of the acute and convalescent COVID-19 samples. From T cells, B-cell-depleted T cells, or PBMCs came the material, which was cDNA or gDNA.

Original processing methods: Cell counts per sample came from amplifying reference gene primers. Some clones are missing from TCRdb's copy, which holds only in-frame ones; the method was immunoSEQ multiplex PCR. V, J and clone size were drawn from that table, and D and trimming were deduced from the DNA. Among roughly 260,000 clones, roughly 82% were seen once, and the ten largest hold over 3.5%. J gave up 3 bases and V 4 bases, and 5 bases lay outside the gene matches. CDR1 SGHDT and CDR2 YYEEEE come from the germline V gene. The CDR3 consists of 14 residues. This TCR came from a woman in her 70s with acute or convalescent COVID-19. Material: peripheral blood. J is TRBJ2-7 and V is TRBV5-6; TRBD1 agrees at 9 bases. The CDR3 DNA follows: TGTGCCAGCAGCGGACAGGGGCGTCTCTACGAGCAGTACTTC. Amino acid sequence: CASSGQGRLYEQYF.